These 9 T cell receptor beta chains were sequenced from one sample in a study of cytomegalovirus exposure and HLA in healthy donors (dated by TCRdb to about 2017). Receptors were amplified or captured by the immunoSEQ multiplex PCR assay. For the multiplex PCR, a mixture combining 60 forward primers for TCR Vbeta segments and 13 reverse primers for TCR Jbeta segments was used. The table comes from immuneACCESS by way of TCRdb, which keeps in-frame sequences with V and J called. Part of the clones is missing from these tables; in studies checked, under half for an unresolved V gene and the rest for unknown reasons. This sample's clone table shows about 62,000 clones. The ten largest clones take up 4% to 5.5% of the sample. The sequencing sample was made of PBMCs. The origin of the receptors is a man between 25 and 39 years old in good health and CMV-seropositive.

As DNA, the CDR3 is TGCAGCGTTGCCGGACAGGCCTACGAGCAGTACTTC. It translates to CSVAGQAYEQYF. J is TRBJ2-7 and V is TRBV29-1, with 7 bases fitting TRBD1. Per the germline V gene, CDR1 is SQVTM and CDR2 is ANQGSEA. This CDR3 contains 12 residues. J gave up 2 bases and V 4 bases, and 2 bases lay outside the gene matches.

The chain uses TRBV5-4 and TRBJ2-7; the match to TRBD2 covers 7 bases. The CDR3 has 12 residues. V dropped 4 bases and J dropped 6; count of bases not matched to a gene: 4. The germline CDR1 and CDR2 sequences are SGHNT and YYREEE (reference sequence). The CDR3 DNA follows: TGTGCCAGCAGCGGGGGGGACCTCGAGCAGTACTTC. The encoded protein is CASSGGDLEQYF. Variable domain in full (rest from reference TRBV5-4 and TRBJ2-7): ETGVTQSPTHLIKTRGQQVTLRCSSQSGHNTVSWYQQALGQGPQFIFQYYREEENGRGNFPPRFSGLQFPNYSSELNVNALELDDSALYLCASSGGDLEQYFGPGTRLTVT.

The chain joins TRBV2 to TRBJ1-6; D is possibly TRBD1 (6 bases). V was pared by 7 bases and J by 5 bases, with 6 bases between. This CDR3 is built from 12 residues. Germline CDR1 reads SNHLY; CDR2 reads FYNNEI. CDR3 sequence reads: CASNRDNSPLHF. The CDR3 DNA is TGTGCCAGCAACAGGGATAATTCACCCCTCCACTTT.

The chain employs TRBV2 and TRBJ2-2, with D unclear. Germline V lookup: CDR1 SNHLY, CDR2 FYNNEI. CDR3 length equals 14 residues. V dropped 7 bases and J dropped 0 bases, with 9 bases sitting between them. CDR3 region: CASMAGPNTGELFF. The CDR3, as DNA: TGTGCCAGCATGGCTGGCCCGAACACCGGGGAGCTGTTTTTT.

The V and J genes are TRBV30 and TRBJ2-3, with 7 bases aligning to TRBD2. Germline V lookup: CDR1 GTSNPN, CDR2 SVGIG (reference sequence). The CDR3 is 14 amino acids. Unmatched junction bases numbered 5, after V lost 0 bases and J lost 5 bases. CDR3 region: CAWSVGRGVDTQYF. The CDR3 DNA follows: TGTGCCTGGAGTGTAGGTCGGGGGGTAGATACGCAGTATTTT.

The chain couples TRBV5-6 to TRBJ2-7; 11 bases align to TRBD1. The CDR3 is made up of 16 amino acids. Germline V CDR1 and CDR2: SGHDT, YYEEEE. V lost 6 bases, J lost 3 bases, and 11 bases stayed unmatched. CDR3: CASTAPRDRGVYEQYF. CDR3 nucleotides: TGTGCCAGCACAGCACCCCGGGACAGGGGGGTCTACGAGCAGTACTTC.

The rearrangement links TRBV6-5 to TRBJ1-2, with TRBD1 matching 7 bases. V trimming: 7 bases; J trimming: 6 bases; junction bases outside the gene matches: 8. CDR3 length equals 13 residues. The germline V gene has CDR1 MNHEY and CDR2 SVGAGI. The CDR3, as DNA: TGTGCCAGCAACCCGACAGGGATTGATGGCTACACCTTC. This codes for CASNPTGIDGYTF.

The chain combines TRBV7-3 with TRBJ2-1; 14 bases are shared with TRBD2. Germline V lookup: CDR1 SGHTA, CDR2 FQGTGA. The trim removed 4 bases at V and 0 bases at J, leaving 11 bases unmatched. This CDR3 region has 20 residues. CDR3 nucleotides: TGTGCCAGCAGCTCCCAGGCCCCGGGACTAGCGGGGGCCTCCTACAATGAGCAGTTCTTC. Amino acids: CASSSQAPGLAGASYNEQFF.

V is TRBV5-6 and J is TRBJ2-2; D might be TRBD2 (5 bases). The CDR3 runs to 15 residues. The V and J ends lost 0 bases and 7 bases respectively, with 13 bases between them. The germline V gene encodes CDR1 SGHDT and CDR2 YYEEEE. The CDR3 loop reads CASSLVPGGIGELFF. The CDR3 bases are TGTGCCAGCAGCTTGGTACCAGGAGGAATCGGGGAGCTGTTTTTT.